The 20 T cell receptor beta chains reported below all come from one sample, sequenced in a study of graft-versus-host responses after intestinal transplantation. The protocol was immunoSEQ multiplex PCR, while the TCRdb copy is restricted to in-frame clones and leaves out a portion. The sample has 89,000 or so clones; around 80% are singletons. These receptors' antigens are unknown. The sequences come from unstimulated CD4+ T cells sorted from spleen or lymph node cells, collected before intestinal transplant. The source of these receptors is a human donor who received an intestinal transplant.

A word on this clone: This same CDR3 is encoded by further DNA sequences in the sample. The CDR3 nucleotides are TGTGCCAGCAGTCTACTCACGTACGAGCAGTACTTC. Protein sequence: CASSLLTYEQYF. The chain has TRBV28 and TRBJ2-7; D gene unclear. V lost 5 bases, J lost 4 bases, and 9 bases lay in between. CDR1 and CDR2 from the germline V gene are MDHEN and SYDVKM. This CDR3 is built from 12 residues.

The rearrangement uses TRBV10-3 and TRBJ2-3; the D is unclear. CDR1 and CDR2 from the germline V gene are ENHRY and SYGVKD. This CDR3 comprises 14 residues. V dropped 6 bases and J dropped 5 bases, with 15 bases sitting between them. The CDR3 loop is CAISDPRRGDTQYF. DNA for the CDR3: TGTGCCATCAGCGACCCCCGGCGAGGAGATACGCAGTATTTT.

The chain carries TRBV2 and TRBJ2-3; D unresolved. The CDR3 contains 12 residues. Germline V lookup: CDR1 SNHLY, CDR2 FYNNEI. Trimming shortened V by 4 bases and J by 2 bases, and 4 bases separated the two germline ends. The CDR3 sequence: CASSVYTDTQYF. The CDR3 nucleotides read TGTGCCAGCAGTGTGTACACAGATACGCAGTATTTT. Looking up the rest from reference TRBV2 and TRBJ2-3 gives the full variable domain: EPEVTQTPSHQVTQMGQEVILRCVPISNHLYFYWYRQILGQKVEFLVSFYNNEISEKSEIFDDQFSVERPDGSNFTLKIRSTKLEDSAMYFCASSVYTDTQYFGPGTRLTVL.

The V call is TRBV10-3, the J call TRBJ2-7; TRBD2 agrees at 10 bases. CDR1 is ENHRY and CDR2 is SYGVKD in the germline V gene. The length of the CDR3 is 15 residues. With V trimmed by 4 bases and J by 6 bases, 9 bases remained unmatched. CDR3 in amino acids: CAISAAGTSVLEQYF. Written as DNA, the CDR3 is TGTGCCATCAGTGCAGCCGGGACTAGCGTTCTCGAGCAGTACTTC.

The chain employs TRBV7-3 and TRBJ2-3, with TRBD2 as a possible D gene (6 bases). In germline, CDR1 is SGHTA, CDR2 FQGTGA. This CDR3 spans 16 amino acids. Trimming took 1 base from V and 2 from J, leaving 13 bases between them. The DNA of the CDR3 is TGTGCCAGCAGCTTAAGGGCGGGATCTCTCACAGATACGCAGTATTTT. This translates into CASSLRAGSLTDTQYF.

This chain joins TRBV14 and TRBJ2-7; D perhaps matches TRBD1 (6 bases). Germline V gene sequence: CDR1 SGHDN, CDR2 FVKESK. With 1 base removed from V and 6 bases from J, the gap between germline ends came to 13 bases. CDR3 length equals 14 residues. CDR3 residues: CASSQAGAIGEQYF. CDR3 in DNA: TGTGCCAGCAGCCAAGCAGGGGCAATTGGCGAGCAGTACTTC.

This rearrangement joins TRBV19 to TRBJ2-5, with 7 bases identical to TRBD1. CDR1 LNHDA and CDR2 SQIVND come from the germline V gene (reference sequence). The CDR3 has 15 amino acids. Losses at the gene ends were 4 bases for V and 2 bases for J; bases not matched to a gene: 7. As DNA, the CDR3 is TGTGCCAGTAGTACAAACAGGGGAATGCAAGAGACCCAGTACTTC. Amino acids: CASSTNRGMQETQYF.

The chain is built from TRBV19 and TRBJ1-2, with D perhaps matching TRBD1 (5 bases). From germline, CDR1 is LNHDA and CDR2 SQIVND (reference sequence). The CDR3 covers 14 residues. Trimming removed 0 bases at V and 8 bases at J, with 13 bases between. CDR3 region: CASSIDPRGRGYTF. The CDR3 DNA is TGTGCCAGTAGTATAGATCCTAGGGGCAGGGGCTACACCTTC.

The rearrangement joins TRBV19 to TRBJ1-2; D may be TRBD1 (5 bases). This CDR3 comprises 13 residues. Trimming removed 3 bases at V and 5 bases at J, with 10 bases between. Germline V gene lookup returns CDR1 LNHDA and CDR2 SQIVND (reference sequence). This CDR3 reads CASSITRGYGYTF. CDR3 coding DNA: TGTGCCAGTAGTATTACCCGGGGGTATGGCTACACCTTC.

This chain links TRBV19 with TRBJ1-4, with 11 bases lining up with TRBD1. J lost 6 bases, V lost 5 bases, and 5 bases had no gene match. Germline V lookup: CDR1 LNHDA, CDR2 SQIVND (reference sequence). The CDR3 consists of 15 residues. The chain's CDR3 is CASSFWTGGYEKLFF. In nucleotides, the CDR3 is TGTGCCAGTAGTTTTTGGACAGGGGGCTATGAAAAACTGTTTTTT.

The chain links TRBV4-2 to TRBJ2-2; no clear D. Germline values: CDR1 LGHNA, CDR2 YNFKEQ. Trimming left V 3 bases short and J 0 bases short, with 5 bases between. The CDR3 spans 14 residues. CDR3 residues: CASSQLTNTGELFF. The DNA of the CDR3 is TGTGCCAGCAGCCAGCTAACGAACACCGGGGAGCTGTTTTTT.

This chain links TRBV27 with TRBJ2-3; TRBD2 agrees at 11 bases. The junction had 7 bases not matched to a gene; V was cut back by 8 bases and J by 0 bases. Germline V gene data show CDR1 as MNHEY and CDR2 as SMNVEV (reference sequence). CDR3 length equals 16 residues. CDR3 amino acids: CASSRLAGISTDTQYF. Written as DNA, the CDR3 is TGTGCCAGCTCCAGACTAGCGGGGATTAGCACAGATACGCAGTATTTT.

This rearrangement joins TRBV6-5 to TRBJ2-4, with TRBD1 as a possible D gene (6 bases). In germline, CDR1 is MNHEY, CDR2 SVGAGI. Deletions cut 0 bases from V and 8 bases from J, with 14 bases between. The CDR3 totals 15 residues. The CDR3 bases are TGTGCCAGCAGTTACTCGATTTGGGGGCGCGACATTCAGTACTTC. Protein: CASSYSIWGRDIQYF.

V is TRBV29-1 and J is TRBJ2-5; D ambiguous. The CDR3 is made up of 13 amino acids. V was pared by 4 bases and J by 1 base, with 10 bases between. Germline lookup yields CDR1 SQVTM and CDR2 ANQGSEA. CDR3 region: CSVGSRFQETQYF. Here the CDR3 DNA reads TGCAGCGTTGGAAGCAGGTTCCAAGAGACCCAGTACTTC.

This clone was seen more than once but under ten times. The rearrangement links TRBV7-9 to TRBJ2-5; 12 bases fit TRBD2. Germline CDR1 reads SEHNR; CDR2 reads FQNEAQ (reference sequence). Germline trimming cut 4 bases from V and 4 bases from J; bases unmatched to any gene: 4. The CDR3 is 15 amino acids. The CDR3 protein is CASSSRTSGAETQYF. The CDR3 DNA is TGTGCCAGCAGCTCAAGGACTAGCGGGGCAGAGACCCAGTACTTC.

This clone has a handful of counts. This chain joins TRBV7-3 and TRBJ2-3; D is perhaps TRBD2 (5 bases). Trimming removed 2 bases from V and 5 bases from J, with 8 bases in between. This CDR3 has 13 residues. Germline V gene sequence: CDR1 SGHTA, CDR2 FQGTGA. DNA for the CDR3: TGTGCCAGCAGCTTATTTGAGGGAGATACGCAGTATTTT. It codes for CASSLFEGDTQYF.

The V and J genes are TRBV28 and TRBJ2-7, with 9 bases identical to TRBD1. J gave up 2 bases and V 7 bases, and 6 bases lay outside the gene matches. CDR1 and CDR2 (germline): MDHEN, SYDVKM. This CDR3 has 14 residues. The CDR3 protein is CASIDRDRAYEQYF. In nucleotides, the CDR3 is TGTGCCAGCATTGACCGGGACAGGGCCTACGAGCAGTACTTC. The full variable domain, with the rest looked up from reference TRBV28 and TRBJ2-7, is DVKVTQSSRYLVKRTGEKVFLECVQDMDHENMFWYRQDPGLGLRLIYFSYDVKMKEKGDIPEGYSVSREKKERFSLILESASTNQTSMYLCASIDRDRAYEQYFGPGTRLTVT.

This sequence joins TRBV28 and TRBJ2-3, with 7 positions matching TRBD1. V lost 5 bases, J lost 1 base, and 9 bases stayed unmatched. The CDR3 sequence is 16 residues long. Germline values: CDR1 MDHEN, CDR2 SYDVKM. The CDR3 sequence is CASSNPTGVGTDTQYF. The CDR3 DNA is TGTGCCAGCAGTAACCCTACAGGGGTGGGCACAGATACGCAGTATTTT. The entire variable domain, with the rest obtained from reference TRBV28 and TRBJ2-3, is as follows: DVKVTQSSRYLVKRTGEKVFLECVQDMDHENMFWYRQDPGLGLRLIYFSYDVKMKEKGDIPEGYSVSREKKERFSLILESASTNQTSMYLCASSNPTGVGTDTQYFGPGTRLTVL.

This clone was detected a few times. This chain links TRBV19 with TRBJ2-3, with a possible D match to TRBD2 (5 bases). Trimming left V 5 bases short and J 5 bases short, with 20 bases between. Germline V gene data show CDR1 as LNHDA and CDR2 as SQIVND (reference sequence). The CDR3 is 16 amino acids. Here the CDR3 DNA reads TGTGCCAGTAGTCCCCGGTCCACGCGGGCGGGAGATACGCAGTATTTT. This sequence encodes CASSPRSTRAGDTQYF.

V and J are TRBV6-6 and TRBJ1-1, with D possibly being TRBD1 (6 bases). The germline V gene has CDR1 MNHNY and CDR2 SVGAGI (reference sequence). This CDR3 is built from 15 residues. The germline V and J ends were trimmed by 5 bases and 1 base, with 14 bases remaining between them. The CDR3 DNA reads TGTGCCAGCAGTACCAGACAGGCGGGGAACACTGAAGCTTTCTTT. It codes for CASSTRQAGNTEAFF.